The 19 T cell receptor beta chains presented below share a single source sample, sequenced in a study of T-cell reconstitution after alpha-beta-depleted transplantation in children. A library of TCRbeta sequences, prepared with unique molecular identifiers, was generated. TCRdb recomputed calls from the PCR reads with MiXCR, one row per CDR3 protein. This sample carries roughly 120,000 distinct CDR3 sequences, about 9.4% of them seen once, and the ten largest clones take under 40%. Here the sequenced sample was PBMCs, taken before TCRalphabeta/CD19-depleted stem cell transplant. The receptors derive from a boy aged 2 to 10 with acute lymphoblastic leukemia, due to receive a stem cell transplant.

The chain carries TRBV6-5 and TRBJ1-1, with D tentatively TRBD1 (5 bases). Germline CDR1 and CDR2: MNHEY and SVGAGI. The CDR3 is made up of 14 amino acids. V was trimmed by 6 bases and J by 4 bases, leaving 15 bases between them. CDR3: CASSHTPGSTEAFF. Here the CDR3 DNA reads TGTGCCAGCAGCCACACCCCAGGGTCCACTGAAGCTTTCTTT.

For the CDR3, the DNA is TGTGCCAGCACTCCGGGAAGTGGGTACGAGCAGTACTTC. It yields the protein CASTPGSGYEQYF. The rearrangement uses TRBV27 and TRBJ2-7; TRBD2 is a possible D gene (5 bases). The CDR3 is made up of 13 amino acids. V lost 7 bases to trimming and J lost 4 bases, with 14 bases between them. Germline CDR1 is MNHEY and CDR2 is SMNVEV (reference sequence).

The V gene is TRBV9, the J gene TRBJ2-3; D could derive from TRBD1 or TRBD2 (5 bases each). CDR3 length: 16 amino acids. The germline V gene encodes CDR1 SGDLS and CDR2 YYNGEE. V lost 0 bases and J lost 1, with 12 bases in between. The CDR3 protein is CASSVAGPGGTDTQYF. The CDR3 DNA is TGTGCCAGCAGCGTAGCGGGACCCGGTGGCACAGATACGCAGTATTTT.

This clonotype was seen repeatedly, ten times or more. V usage is TRBV5-1 and J usage is TRBJ2-3, with 12 positions matching TRBD2. This CDR3 region has 18 residues. From germline, CDR1 is SGHRS and CDR2 YFSETQ. V lost 4 bases and J lost 2; bases outside the gene matches: 11. The chain's CDR3 is CASSHLLGLAGNTDTQYF. DNA of the CDR3: TGCGCCAGCAGCCACCTCTTAGGACTAGCGGGAAACACAGATACGCAGTATTTT.

This clonotype was recorded many times. This rearrangement joins TRBV6-1 to TRBJ2-5; TRBD1 aligns across 7 bases. The trim removed 1 base at V and 3 bases at J, leaving 5 bases unmatched. The CDR3 sequence is 15 residues long. In germline, CDR1 is MNHNS, CDR2 SASEGT. CDR3 nucleotide sequence: TGTGCCAGCAGTGAAGTAGGGACAGCCAAAGAGACCCAGTACTTC. Protein: CASSEVGTAKETQYF.

This clonotype was found many times. The gene calls are TRBV4-1 and TRBJ1-5; D remains unclear. The V end was cut by 0 bases, the J end by 0 bases, with 18 bases between. The CDR3 length is 19 residues. CDR1 is MGHRA, CDR2 YSYEKL, per germline. The CDR3 DNA is TGCGCCAGCAGCCAAGATTTCGGACCGAAAATGTATAGCAATCAGCCCCAGCATTTT. This gives the protein CASSQDFGPKMYSNQPQHF.

A few counts support this clonotype. The V call is TRBV4-2, the J call TRBJ2-7, with D perhaps TRBD2 (6 bases). CDR3 length: 13 residues. Trimming left V 3 bases short and J 0 bases short, with 6 bases between. Germline V gene lookup returns CDR1 LGHNA and CDR2 YNFKEQ. CDR3: CASSQTSSYEQYF. The CDR3, as DNA: TGTGCCAGCAGCCAGACTAGCTCCTACGAGCAGTACTTC.

The rearrangement links TRBV30 to TRBJ1-1; the D gene is possibly TRBD1 (6 bases). Germline CDR1 and CDR2: GTSNPN and SVGIG (reference sequence). The CDR3 runs 13 residues. Trimming cost V 3 bases and J 4 bases, with 12 bases left between them. CDR3 in DNA: TGTGCCTGGAGCGCGGGGGACACCACTGAAGCTTTCTTT. Protein sequence: CAWSAGDTTEAFF.

This clonotype was picked up many times. The chain carries TRBV12-3 or TRBV12-4 and TRBJ1-2; 7 nucleotides agree with TRBD1. The CDR3 consists of 16 residues. The V segment lost 5 bases and the J segment 8 bases; nucleotides outside the gene matches: 17. The CDR3 DNA reads as TGTGCCAGCAGTGGAAGGGGGCAGGATGTGAGAGGGGGCTACACCTTC. Translating gives CASSGRGQDVRGGYTF.

The genes are TRBV3-1 and TRBJ2-7; 7 positions agree with TRBD2. The J segment lost 2 bases and the V segment lost 0 bases, leaving 1 base of the junction unmatched. The CDR3 has 14 amino acids. From germline, CDR1 is LGHDT and CDR2 YNNKEL (reference sequence). This CDR3 is CASSQEGRAYEQYF. In DNA form, the CDR3 reads TGTGCCAGCAGCCAAGAGGGGAGGGCCTACGAGCAGTACTTC.

The chain links TRBV20-1 to TRBJ1-1; D not resolved. The CDR3 is 15 residues long. The V end lost 3 bases, the J end lost 2 bases, and 16 bases lay between the germline ends. CDR1 is DFQATT and CDR2 is SNEGSKA in the germline V gene (reference sequence). This CDR3 reads CSARVFMLKNTEAFF. As DNA, the CDR3 is TGCAGTGCTAGGGTCTTCATGCTTAAAAACACTGAAGCTTTCTTT.

This clonotype was observed a few times. The rearrangement joins TRBV20-1 to TRBJ2-5, with TRBD1 identical over 7 bases. The CDR3 loop spans 13 amino acids. Germline values: CDR1 DFQATT, CDR2 SNEGSKA (reference sequence). Unmatched junction bases numbered 6, after V lost 3 bases and J lost 5 bases. CDR3 sequence: CSASRQGFETQYF. CDR3 sequence (DNA): TGCAGTGCTAGCAGACAGGGTTTCGAGACCCAGTACTTC.

This clonotype was recorded a few times. V is TRBV29-1 and J is TRBJ1-3; tentative D call: TRBD1 (5 bases). V lost 4 bases and J 4 bases, leaving 8 bases between the germline ends. The CDR3 spans 12 residues. Germline V gives CDR1 SQVTM, CDR2 ANQGSEA. The chain's CDR3 is CSVVHRGNTIYF. The CDR3 coding sequence is TGCAGCGTTGTGCACAGGGGAAACACCATATATTTT.

V usage is TRBV28 and J usage is TRBJ2-1; 11 nucleotides align to TRBD2. V was clipped by 6 bases and J by 9 bases; unmatched bases: 10. Germline lookup yields CDR1 MDHEN and CDR2 SYDVKM. The CDR3 is 15 amino acids. As DNA, the CDR3 is TGTGCCAGCAGCCTTGGTAGCGGGAGGGCCGGTGAGCAGTTCTTC. Translated: CASSLGSGRAGEQFF.

The gene calls are TRBV19 and TRBJ1-1; D is perhaps TRBD1 (5 bases). V dropped 3 bases and J dropped 0 bases, with 8 bases sitting between them. This CDR3 is 14 amino acids long. The germline gives CDR1 LNHDA, CDR2 SQIVND (reference sequence). As DNA, the CDR3 is TGTGCCAGTAGTATTGGGGGAATGAACACTGAAGCTTTCTTT. Residues: CASSIGGMNTEAFF. The whole variable domain, filled in from reference TRBV19 and TRBJ1-1, reads DGGITQSPKYLFRKEGQNVTLSCEQNLNHDAMYWYRQDPGQGLRLIYYSQIVNDFQKGDIAEGYSVSREKKESFPLTVTSAQKNPTAFYLCASSIGGMNTEAFFGQGTRLTVV.

The CDR3 DNA sequence: TGCAGCGTTCAACCGGGACTTCCCACCGGGGAGCTGTTTTTT. Translation: CSVQPGLPTGELFF. This sequence joins TRBV29-1 and TRBJ2-2; D might be TRBD2 (6 bases). The CDR3 extends over 14 amino acids. V gave up 5 bases and J gave up 4 bases, with 14 bases separating them. Germline V gives CDR1 SQVTM, CDR2 ANQGSEA.

This chain connects TRBV5-4 to TRBJ1-2, with a weak D call TRBD1 (6 bases). V dropped 5 bases and J dropped 5 bases, with 19 bases sitting between them. The CDR3 runs 15 residues. The germline V gene encodes CDR1 SGHNT and CDR2 YYREEE (reference sequence). In DNA form, the CDR3 reads TGTGCCAGCAGTCTGGAGCTCGGGGGCGCGTATGGCTACACCTTC. It specifies CASSLELGGAYGYTF.

The V and J genes are TRBV10-3 and TRBJ1-3; D gene uncertain. The germline V gene encodes CDR1 ENHRY and CDR2 SYGVKD. V lost 4 bases and J lost 2, with 18 bases in between. This CDR3 comprises 17 residues. This chain's CDR3 is CAISARLVGITGNTIYF. The CDR3 DNA reads as TGTGCCATCAGTGCCCGGCTTGTAGGGATCACTGGAAACACCATATATTTT.

This clonotype was found a few times. The rearrangement links TRBV6-5 to TRBJ2-1; D is unresolved. V lost 0 bases and J 9 bases, leaving 9 bases between the germline ends. The V gene's germline CDR1 is MNHEY and CDR2 SVGAGI. This CDR3 comprises 13 residues. The CDR3 region has the DNA TGTGCCAGCAGTTACTCGACCTGGGGTGAGCAGTTCTTC. It codes for CASSYSTWGEQFF.